This TCR beta chain was recorded in a study of blood T cells in healthy people across ages. PCR was performed a second time for roughly 7 to 11 cycles using a sample-barcoded 5' primer and a J-beta primer mix. Each TCR beta cDNA got a 12-nucleotide random molecular identifier. TCRdb redid the calling of the 5' RACE reads with MiXCR, one entry per CDR3 protein. Of about 670,000 distinct CDR3 sequences listed, 40% to 45% are singletons. Trimming cost V 0 bases and J 9 bases, with 16 bases left between them. The germline gives CDR1 SGDLS, CDR2 YYNGEE. The CDR3 is 15 amino acids. The chain links TRBV9 to TRBJ2-1; a weak D match, TRBD2 (5 bases). Sequenced sample: blood. This receptor was taken from a man aged 80 or over in good health. CDR3 sequence: CASSVAAGGKSEQFF. The CDR3 coding sequence is TGTGCCAGCAGCGTAGCGGCAGGAGGAAAGAGTGAGCAGTTCTTC.